This T cell receptor beta chain was recovered during a study of T-cell reconstitution after alpha-beta-depleted transplantation in children (dated by TCRdb to about 2016). Regarding the study in general: Using TCR repertoire profiling, the study followed T-cell immune reconstitution in a quantitative way in children after TCRalphabeta/CD19-depleted allogeneic hematopoietic cell transplantation.

The trim is 7 bases for V and 4 bases for J, with a gap of 13 bases between the germline ends. The CDR3 holds 14 amino acids from the cysteine to the phenylalanine. The DNA shown is the 42-base CDR3, in frame from base 1. Comments on this clonotype: No antigen is known for it. No base-level quality is on record; no much larger clone is a single base apart.

The method behind the library was PCR. These reads were obtained on an Illumina HiSeq 2500. To normalize quantification of the TCRbeta repertoire, the TCR libraries were built with molecular barcoding that relied on unique molecular identifiers. TCRdb reprocessing: public reads trimmed at Q25 with fastp, clones called with MiXCR, in-frame beta chains kept. Rows merge per CDR3 protein into single entries with the most common DNA and genes. The sample has about 480,000 distinct CDR3 sequences on record, around 13% of them singletons. About 5.6% of the sample comes from the top ten. The source was PBMCs from the stem cell graft donor, collected from the stem cell graft. The sequence came from a human donor who donated a stem cell graft to a child with combined immunodeficiency. Recombination connected TRBV12-3 or TRBV12-4 to TRBJ2-2; possibly the D gene is TRBD2, per 6 matching bases. The CDR3 region has the sequence CASISGVSTGELFF. The bases are TGTGCCAGCATCTCGGGGGTTTCCACCGGGGAGCTGTTTTTT.